This TCR beta chain was identified during a study of T cell repertoires in cytomegalovirus infection. Across the whole study: Public TCR beta signature analysis indicated the presence of both CMV infection and matching HLA type.

Germline V gene data show CDR1 as LNHDA and CDR2 as SQIVND (reference sequence). This CDR3 contains 18 residues. Deletions cut 0 bases from V and 2 bases from J, with 17 bases between. Using its own MiXCR run on the reads, TCRdb lists one record per CDR3 protein. This table has some 680,000 distinct CDR3 sequences, approximately 40% appearing once. Study-wide results and limits: Of the TCR beta families, the public ones yielded a cumulative frequency that identified carriers of CMV plus the relevant HLA. Ex vivo responses were dominated by HLA-C-restricted CMV-specific TCR beta clonotypes.

This clonotype has just a few counts. No antigen is known for it. This clonotype was sampled from a human donor in good health (CMV status not recorded). Some clones in this sample may be carry-over from other donors' samples. The chain links TRBV19 to TRBJ1-5, with D maybe TRBD1 (6 bases). Specimen: PBMCs. The CDR3 is CASSIDLLGQRGNQPQHF. CDR3 DNA sequence: TGTGCCAGTAGTATAGATCTCCTCGGACAGCGCGGCAATCAGCCCCAGCATTTT. The whole variable domain, remainder taken from reference TRBV19 and TRBJ1-5, is DGGITQSPKYLFRKEGQNVTLSCEQNLNHDAMYWYRQDPGQGLRLIYYSQIVNDFQKGDIAEGYSVSREKKESFPLTVTSAQKNPTAFYLCASSIDLLGQRGNQPQHFGDGTRLSIL.